Listed below are T cell receptor beta chains from one sample, sequenced in a study of cytomegalovirus exposure and HLA in healthy donors. Sequencing used immunoSEQ multiplex PCR; TCRdb keeps in-frame clones, though not all of them. The sample holds about 170,000 clones, approximately 96% seen once. The sample comprised PBMCs. Source of these receptors: a woman aged 18 to 35 in good health and CMV-seronegative. Each CDR3 is given with its conserved first and last residue. The D gene is left open where the match is weak. The size entry is marked missing in some rows and otherwise reads once, few, many or a size class.

TGCGCCAGCAGCCAAGAAAGGGGCATGACTAATTCACCCCTCCACTTT	CASSQERGMTNSPLHF	16	TRBV4-1	TRBJ1-6	NA	NA
TGTGCCAGCAGCTTATCCCATGGAGGCCAAGACTATGGCTACACCTTC	CASSLSHGGQDYGYTF	16	TRBV7-2	TRBJ1-2	NA	NA
TGCGCCAGCAGCCAAGCGTGGAGCCCTAATGAAAAACTGTTTTTT	CASSQAWSPNEKLFF	15	TRBV4-3	TRBJ1-4	NA	NA
TGTGCCAGCAGCTTAGGGAGGGGGCTCACTGAAGCTTTCTTT	CASSLGRGLTEAFF	14	TRBV13	TRBJ1-1	TRBD1	NA
TGTGCCAGCAGTGCCCAGGACAGGTACTATGGCTACACCTTC	CASSAQDRYYGYTF	14	TRBV6-1	TRBJ1-2	TRBD1	NA
TGTGCCAGCAGCCAAGTACCTGACGGGTTCTACGGCTACACCTTC	CASSQVPDGFYGYTF	15	TRBV14	TRBJ1-2	NA	NA
TGTGCCAGCAGTTCCCTGGACTCTTACAATGAGCAGTTCTTC	CASSSLDSYNEQFF	14	TRBV6-5	TRBJ2-1	NA	few
TGTGCCAGCAGTGTCTCGACAGCGTGGGGATCTGAAAAACTGTTTTTT	CASSVSTAWGSEKLFF	16	TRBV6-1	TRBJ1-4	NA	NA
TGTGCCAGCAGCCGTCCCTCCTACTTCACAGATACGCAGTATTTT	CASSRPSYFTDTQYF	15	TRBV7-9	TRBJ2-3	NA	NA
TGTGCCATTTCGCTAGGCTACAATGAGCAGTTCTTC	CAISLGYNEQFF	12	TRBV6-1	TRBJ2-1	NA	NA
TGTGCCAGCAGCCAAGTGGACAGGGGTATGATTTCACCCCTCCACTTT	CASSQVDRGMISPLHF	16	TRBV4-2	TRBJ1-6	TRBD1	NA
TGTGCCAGCGGACAGGGGTGGCGGAACTTC	CASGQGWRNF	10	TRBV9	TRBJ2-7	TRBD1	NA
TGCGCCAGCAGGCACGGCGGGACTAGCGGCACAGATACGCAGTATTTT	CASRHGGTSGTDTQYF	16	TRBV5-1	TRBJ2-3	TRBD2	once
TGTGCCTGGAGTGTAGATCGTAAGTCAGACCGGCCTCGGGGGGCCCTCCACTTT	CAWSVDRKSDRPRGALHF	18	TRBV30	TRBJ1-6	NA	NA
TGCGCCAGCAGCATTTCGAGTATTACAGATACGCAGTATTTT	CASSISSITDTQYF	14	TRBV5-1	TRBJ2-3	NA	NA
TGTGCCAGCAGACCCCCGGGACAGACCTACTACGAGCAGTACTTC	CASRPPGQTYYEQYF	15	TRBV6-5	TRBJ2-7	TRBD1	NA
TGTGCCAGCAGCGTAGACCCCAACAGGGGGAATGAGCAGTTCTTC	CASSVDPNRGNEQFF	15	TRBV9	TRBJ2-1	TRBD1	once
TGTGCCAGCAGTCAACTGGGACAAGCCTACGAGCAGTACTTC	CASSQLGQAYEQYF	14	TRBV27	TRBJ2-7	NA	NA
TGTGCCAGCTCACCTTCTGCAACTAATGAAAAACTGTTTTTT	CASSPSATNEKLFF	14	TRBV18	TRBJ1-4	NA	NA
TGCGCCAGCAGTTCAGGGGGCCAGTTCGAGACCCAGTACTTC	CASSSGGQFETQYF	14	TRBV5-1	TRBJ2-5	TRBD1	NA
TGCGCCAGCAGCCAAGTCCCCCAGGGGGGTGGCACCGGGGAGCTGTTTTTT	CASSQVPQGGGTGELFF	17	TRBV4-1	TRBJ2-2	NA	once
TGTGCCAGTAGCACCCTGGGACAGTCTGAGGCTTTCTTT	CASSTLGQSEAFF	13	TRBV19	TRBJ1-1	TRBD1	NA
TGCAGCGTGGAAAGGGGCGGAGATGAAAAACTGTTTTTT	CSVERGGDEKLFF	13	TRBV29-1	TRBJ1-4	NA	NA
TGTGCCAGCAGACTAGAGTATGGCTACACCTTC	CASRLEYGYTF	11	TRBV6-7	TRBJ1-2	NA	NA
TGTGCCAGTAGTATAGATGGGGATGGGAGCCGCGAGCAGTACTTC	CASSIDGDGSREQYF	15	TRBV19	TRBJ2-7	NA	NA
TGTGCCAGCAGCTTCGACAGGGGGCAAGAGACCCAGTACTTC	CASSFDRGQETQYF	14	TRBV7-2	TRBJ2-5	TRBD1	NA
TGTGCCAGCACCATAACAGGGGGCGCCTATAACACTGAAGCTTTCTTT	CASTITGGAYNTEAFF	16	TRBV11-2	TRBJ1-1	TRBD1	NA
TGTGCCATCAGTGAAGGCACAGGGGTACGAGGTCAGCCCCAGCATTTT	CAISEGTGVRGQPQHF	16	TRBV10-3	TRBJ1-5	TRBD1	NA
TGTGCCAGCAGCTTATTGGACAGTAACACTGAAGCTTTCTTT	CASSLLDSNTEAFF	14	TRBV7-9	TRBJ1-1	NA	NA
TGTGCTAGCAGCTACGAGCCAGGACTCAACACCGGGGAGCTGTTTTTT	CASSYEPGLNTGELFF	16	TRBV7-7	TRBJ2-2	NA	NA
TGTGCCAGCAGCTTAGAGACAGTAGGCTACGAGCAGTACTTC	CASSLETVGYEQYF	14	TRBV7-9	TRBJ2-7	NA	NA
TGCAGCGTTGATGGGGGAGGAGCCGGGGAGCTGTTTTTT	CSVDGGGAGELFF	13	TRBV29-1	TRBJ2-2	NA	NA
TGTGCCAGTAGTTCGGGGGGAGGAAATGGCTACACCTTC	CASSSGGGNGYTF	13	TRBV19	TRBJ1-2	NA	NA
TGCAGCGTCCTTACACCTCAGAGCAGGGAATTGGGTGGCTACACCTTC	CSVLTPQSRELGGYTF	16	TRBV29-1	TRBJ1-2	NA	once
TGCAGCGTTGGCGGCGAATCTAACTATGGCTACACCTTC	CSVGGESNYGYTF	13	TRBV29-1	TRBJ1-2	NA	NA
TGTGCCAGCAGTGAAGCGCTTACAGGGCCTGGAAACACCATATATTTT	CASSEALTGPGNTIYF	16	TRBV6-1	TRBJ1-3	NA	NA
TGTGCCAGCACCGACATTACAACAAACTATGGCTACACCTTC	CASTDITTNYGYTF	14	TRBV6-5	TRBJ1-2	NA	NA
TGCGCCAGCAGCCAAGAACTAGCGGGGTACGAGCAGTACTTC	CASSQELAGYEQYF	14	TRBV4-3	TRBJ2-7	TRBD2	NA
TGCAGCGTTGTAGGGTCTTGGTCGGACAAACTGAACTATGGCTACACCTTC	CSVVGSWSDKLNYGYTF	17	TRBV29-1	TRBJ1-2	NA	NA
TGTGCCAGCAGCCTGGGACAGGGAAACTATGGCTACACCTTC	CASSLGQGNYGYTF	14	TRBV7-9	TRBJ1-2	TRBD1	NA
TGTGCCAGCAGTTTCTCCAGGGTTGCTGGGGCCAACGTCCTGACTTTC	CASSFSRVAGANVLTF	16	TRBV27	TRBJ2-6	NA	NA
TGTGCCAGCAGCCAAGGGACTACAGAACCCTACGAGCAGTACTTC	CASSQGTTEPYEQYF	15	TRBV4-2	TRBJ2-7	NA	once
TGTGCCAGCAGCTCCCCAGGGGGGAGCTCCTATAATTCACCCCTCCACTTT	CASSSPGGSSYNSPLHF	17	TRBV7-2	TRBJ1-6	TRBD1	NA
TGTGCCAGCAACGACAGGGACTCTGGGGCCAACGTCCTGACTTTC	CASNDRDSGANVLTF	15	TRBV6-1	TRBJ2-6	TRBD1	once
TGTGCCAGCAGCCTGGGAGGGGGGGCGAATCAGCCCCAGCATTTT	CASSLGGGANQPQHF	15	TRBV7-3	TRBJ1-5	NA	NA
TGTGCCAGCAGCCTTACGACAGGACCTAATGAAAAACTGTTTTTT	CASSLTTGPNEKLFF	15	TRBV7-9	TRBJ1-4	NA	NA